Here is one TCR beta chain with its context. The germline V gene encodes CDR1 SGHRS and CDR2 YFSETQ. This CDR3 contains 13 residues. Between the trimmed V and J ends, which lost 2 bases and 5 bases, there was a span of 9 bases. Per the original methods: Amplifying reference gene primers gave estimates of nucleated cell counts. Only in-frame clones appear in the TCRdb table, and some are missing; sequencing was by immunoSEQ multiplex PCR. From that table come the V and J calls and clone size; the DNA was used to work out D and trimming. The top ten clones hold under 3.5% of a sample with around 370,000 clones, about 90% of them seen once. These data originate in a study of blood T cell repertoires in COVID-19. Study overall: Acute and convalescent COVID-19 specimens originated in the United States, Italy and Spain. From T cells, B-cell-depleted T cells, or PBMCs came the material, which was cDNA or gDNA.

The receptor comes from a young woman who had recovered from COVID-19. Sequenced input: peripheral blood. V gene TRBV5-1 combines with J gene TRBJ2-3; D is undetermined. This CDR3 reads CASSFHSRDTQYF. CDR3 bases: TGCGCCAGCAGCTTCCACTCGCGAGATACGCAGTATTTT.